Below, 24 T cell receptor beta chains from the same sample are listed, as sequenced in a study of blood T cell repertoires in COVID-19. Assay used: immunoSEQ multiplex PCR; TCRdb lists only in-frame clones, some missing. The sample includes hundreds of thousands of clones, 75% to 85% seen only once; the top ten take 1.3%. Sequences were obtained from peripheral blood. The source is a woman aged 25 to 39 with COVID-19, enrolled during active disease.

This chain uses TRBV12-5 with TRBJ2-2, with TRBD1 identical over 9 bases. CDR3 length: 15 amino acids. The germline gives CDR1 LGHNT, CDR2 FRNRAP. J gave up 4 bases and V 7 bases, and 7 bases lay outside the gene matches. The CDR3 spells CASAETGGRTGELFF. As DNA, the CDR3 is TGTGCTAGTGCAGAGACAGGGGGGCGCACCGGGGAGCTGTTTTTT.

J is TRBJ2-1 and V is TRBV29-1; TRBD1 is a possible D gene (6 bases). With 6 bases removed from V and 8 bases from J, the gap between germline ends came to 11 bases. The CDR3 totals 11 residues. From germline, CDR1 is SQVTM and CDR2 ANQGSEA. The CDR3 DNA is TGCAGCGTAAACTACAGGGATGAGCAGTTCTTC. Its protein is CSVNYRDEQFF.

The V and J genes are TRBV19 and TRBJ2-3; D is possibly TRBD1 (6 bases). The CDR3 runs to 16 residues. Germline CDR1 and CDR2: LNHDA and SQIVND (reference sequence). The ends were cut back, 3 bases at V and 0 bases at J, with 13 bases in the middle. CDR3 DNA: TGTGCCAGTAGTATGGCGACAGGCCCTAGCACAGATACGCAGTATTTT. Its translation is CASSMATGPSTDTQYF.

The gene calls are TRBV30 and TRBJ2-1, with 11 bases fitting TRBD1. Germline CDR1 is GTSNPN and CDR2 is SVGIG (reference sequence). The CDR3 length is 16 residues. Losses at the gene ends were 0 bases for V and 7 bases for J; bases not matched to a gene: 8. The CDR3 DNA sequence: TGTGCCTGGAGTGTCGCGGACAGGGGGCTGGGGAATGAGCAGTTCTTC. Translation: CAWSVADRGLGNEQFF.

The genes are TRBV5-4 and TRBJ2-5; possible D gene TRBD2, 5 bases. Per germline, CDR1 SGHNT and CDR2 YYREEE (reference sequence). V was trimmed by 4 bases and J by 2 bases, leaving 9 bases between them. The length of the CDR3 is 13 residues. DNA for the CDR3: TGTGCCAGCAGCGCGGGTGGTCAAGAGACCCAGTACTTC. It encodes CASSAGGQETQYF. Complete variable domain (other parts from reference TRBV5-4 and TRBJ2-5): ETGVTQSPTHLIKTRGQQVTLRCSSQSGHNTVSWYQQALGQGPQFIFQYYREEENGRGNFPPRFSGLQFPNYSSELNVNALELDDSALYLCASSAGGQETQYFGPGTRLLVL.

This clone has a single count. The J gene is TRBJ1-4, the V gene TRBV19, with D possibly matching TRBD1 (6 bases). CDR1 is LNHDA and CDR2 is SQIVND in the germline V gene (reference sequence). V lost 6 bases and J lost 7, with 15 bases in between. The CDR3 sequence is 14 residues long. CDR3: CASSWSGGAEKLFF. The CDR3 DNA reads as TGTGCCAGTAGCTGGTCCGGGGGGGCTGAAAAACTGTTTTTT. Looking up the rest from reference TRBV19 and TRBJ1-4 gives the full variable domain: DGGITQSPKYLFRKEGQNVTLSCEQNLNHDAMYWYRQDPGQGLRLIYYSQIVNDFQKGDIAEGYSVSREKKESFPLTVTSAQKNPTAFYLCASSWSGGAEKLFFGSGTQLSVL.

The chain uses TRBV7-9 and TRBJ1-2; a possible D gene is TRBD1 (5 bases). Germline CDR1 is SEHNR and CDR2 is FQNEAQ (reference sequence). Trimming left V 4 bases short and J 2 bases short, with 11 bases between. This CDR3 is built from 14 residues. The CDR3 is CASSSDNSNYGYTF. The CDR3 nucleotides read TGTGCCAGCAGCTCGGACAACTCGAACTATGGCTACACCTTC.

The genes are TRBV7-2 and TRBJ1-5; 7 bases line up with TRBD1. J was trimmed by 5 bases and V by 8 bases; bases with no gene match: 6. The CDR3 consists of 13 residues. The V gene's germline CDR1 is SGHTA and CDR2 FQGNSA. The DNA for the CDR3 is TGTGCCAGCTCCGTTGACAGGGATCAGCCCCAGCATTTT. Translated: CASSVDRDQPQHF. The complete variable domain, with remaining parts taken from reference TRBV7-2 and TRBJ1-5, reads GAGVSQSPSNKVTEKGKDVELRCDPISGHTALYWYRQSLGQGLEFLIYFQGNSAPDKSGLPSDRFSAERTGGSVSTLTIQRTQQEDSAVYLCASSVDRDQPQHFGDGTRLSIL.

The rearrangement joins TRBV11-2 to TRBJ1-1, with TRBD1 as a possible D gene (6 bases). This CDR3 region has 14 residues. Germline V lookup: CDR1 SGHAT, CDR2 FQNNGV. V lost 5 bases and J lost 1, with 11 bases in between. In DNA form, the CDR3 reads TGTGCCAGCAGCGCCGGACAGAAGAACACTGAAGCTTTCTTT. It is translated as CASSAGQKNTEAFF.

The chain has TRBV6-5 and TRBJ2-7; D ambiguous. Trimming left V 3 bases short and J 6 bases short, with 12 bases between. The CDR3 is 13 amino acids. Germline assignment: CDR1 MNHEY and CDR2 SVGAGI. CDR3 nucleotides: TGTGCCAGCAGTTATCCCGGAGAAGGCGAGCAGTACTTC. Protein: CASSYPGEGEQYF.

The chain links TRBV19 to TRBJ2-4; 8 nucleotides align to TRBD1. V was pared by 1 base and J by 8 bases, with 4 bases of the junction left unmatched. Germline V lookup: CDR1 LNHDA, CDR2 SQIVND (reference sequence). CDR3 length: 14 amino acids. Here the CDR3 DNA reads TGTGCCAGTAGTATAGCAGGGGGCAGGGACATTCAGTACTTC. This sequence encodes CASSIAGGRDIQYF.

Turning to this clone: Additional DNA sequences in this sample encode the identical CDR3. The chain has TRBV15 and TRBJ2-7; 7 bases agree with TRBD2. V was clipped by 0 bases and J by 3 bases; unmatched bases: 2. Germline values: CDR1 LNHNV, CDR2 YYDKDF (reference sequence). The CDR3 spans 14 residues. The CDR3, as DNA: TGTGCCACCAGCAGAGAGGGCGGGGGCTACGAGCAGTACTTC. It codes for CATSREGGGYEQYF.

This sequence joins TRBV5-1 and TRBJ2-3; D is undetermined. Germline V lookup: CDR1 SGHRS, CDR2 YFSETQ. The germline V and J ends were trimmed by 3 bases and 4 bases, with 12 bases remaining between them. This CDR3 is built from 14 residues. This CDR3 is CASSSTADSDTQYF. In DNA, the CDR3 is TGCGCCAGCAGCTCCACGGCCGACTCAGATACGCAGTATTTT. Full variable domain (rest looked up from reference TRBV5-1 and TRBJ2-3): KAGVTQTPRYLIKTRGQQVTLSCSPISGHRSVSWYQQTPGQGLQFLFEYFSETQRNKGNFPGRFSGRQFSNSRSEMNVSTLELGDSALYLCASSSTADSDTQYFGPGTRLTVL.

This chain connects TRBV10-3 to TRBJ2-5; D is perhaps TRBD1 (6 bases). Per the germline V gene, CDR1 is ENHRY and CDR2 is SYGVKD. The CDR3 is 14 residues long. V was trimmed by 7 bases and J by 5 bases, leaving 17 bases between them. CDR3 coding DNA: TGTGCCATCACCACAGGGAGTCCAGGGGAGACCCAGTACTTC. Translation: CAITTGSPGETQYF.

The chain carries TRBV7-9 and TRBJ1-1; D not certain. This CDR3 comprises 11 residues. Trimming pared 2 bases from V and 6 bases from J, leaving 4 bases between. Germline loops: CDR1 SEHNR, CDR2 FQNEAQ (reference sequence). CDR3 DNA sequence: TGTGCCAGCAGCTTATCGTCTGAAGCTTTCTTT. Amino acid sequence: CASSLSSEAFF.

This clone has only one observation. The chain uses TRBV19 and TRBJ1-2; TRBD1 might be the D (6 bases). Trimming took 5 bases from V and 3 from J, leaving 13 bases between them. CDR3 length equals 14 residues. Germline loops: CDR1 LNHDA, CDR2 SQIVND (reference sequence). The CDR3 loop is CASSLGHKDYGYTF. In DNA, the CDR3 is TGTGCCAGTAGTTTGGGACACAAGGACTATGGCTACACCTTC.

DNA for the CDR3: TGTGCCAGCAGCTCGGGGGTCAGAACAGATACGCAGTATTTT. Translation: CASSSGVRTDTQYF. The chain links TRBV7-2 to TRBJ2-3; a weak D match, TRBD2 (6 bases). The CDR3 has 14 residues. The germline gives CDR1 SGHTA, CDR2 FQGNSA. V dropped 4 bases and J dropped 3 bases, with 11 bases sitting between them.

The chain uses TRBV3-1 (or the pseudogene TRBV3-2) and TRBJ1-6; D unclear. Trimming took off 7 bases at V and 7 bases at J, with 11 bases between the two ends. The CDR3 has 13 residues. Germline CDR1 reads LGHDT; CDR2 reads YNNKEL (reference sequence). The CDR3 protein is CASTRDINSPLHF. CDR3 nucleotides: TGTGCCAGCACCCGAGACATCAATTCACCCCTCCACTTT.

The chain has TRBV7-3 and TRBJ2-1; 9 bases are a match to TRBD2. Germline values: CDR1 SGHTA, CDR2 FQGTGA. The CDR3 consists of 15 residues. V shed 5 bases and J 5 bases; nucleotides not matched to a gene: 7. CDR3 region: CASSLGLARNNEQFF. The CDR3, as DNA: TGTGCCAGCAGCCTGGGACTAGCTAGGAACAATGAGCAGTTCTTC.

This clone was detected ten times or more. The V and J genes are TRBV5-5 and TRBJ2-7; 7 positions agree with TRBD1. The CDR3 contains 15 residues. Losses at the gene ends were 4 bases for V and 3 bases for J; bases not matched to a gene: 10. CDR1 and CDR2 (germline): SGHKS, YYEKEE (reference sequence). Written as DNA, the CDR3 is TGTGCCAGCAGCCTGACCGGGACAGCCCACTACGAGCAGTACTTC. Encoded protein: CASSLTGTAHYEQYF. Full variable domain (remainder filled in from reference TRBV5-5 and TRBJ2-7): DAGVTQSPTHLIKTRGQQVTLRCSPISGHKSVSWYQQVLGQGPQFIFQYYEKEERGRGNFPDRFSARQFPNYSSELNVNALLLGDSALYLCASSLTGTAHYEQYFGPGTRLTVT.

The chain's CDR3 is CAWSVRAVGDTGELFF. The CDR3 DNA follows: TGTGCCTGGAGTGTAAGGGCCGTCGGGGACACCGGGGAGCTGTTTTTT. The V call is TRBV30, the J call TRBJ2-2, with D perhaps TRBD2 (5 bases). V dropped 0 bases and J dropped 3 bases, with 14 bases sitting between them. There are 16 residues in the CDR3. Germline-derived CDR1 and CDR2 are GTSNPN and SVGIG (reference sequence).

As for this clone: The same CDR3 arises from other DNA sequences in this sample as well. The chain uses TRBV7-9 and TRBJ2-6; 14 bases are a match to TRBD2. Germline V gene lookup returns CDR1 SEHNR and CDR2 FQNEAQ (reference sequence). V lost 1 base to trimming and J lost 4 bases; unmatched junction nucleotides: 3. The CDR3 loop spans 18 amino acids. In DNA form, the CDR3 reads TGTGCCAGCAGCTTAGGGACTAGCGGGAGGACCGGGGCCAACGTCCTGACTTTC. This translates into CASSLGTSGRTGANVLTF.

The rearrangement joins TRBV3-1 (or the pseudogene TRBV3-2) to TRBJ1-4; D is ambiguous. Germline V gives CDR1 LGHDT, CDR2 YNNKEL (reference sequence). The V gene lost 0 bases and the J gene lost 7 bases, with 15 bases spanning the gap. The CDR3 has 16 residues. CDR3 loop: CASSQDTGVATEKLFF. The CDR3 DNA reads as TGTGCCAGCAGCCAAGACACCGGGGTAGCAACTGAAAAACTGTTTTTT.

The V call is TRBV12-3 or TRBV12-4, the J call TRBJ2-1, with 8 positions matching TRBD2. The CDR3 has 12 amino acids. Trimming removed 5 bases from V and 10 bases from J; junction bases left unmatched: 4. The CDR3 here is CASSVSGAEQFF. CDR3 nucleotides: TGTGCCAGCAGTGTTAGCGGGGCGGAGCAGTTCTTC.